A selection of T cell receptor beta chains follows, all from one sample in a study of blood T cell repertoires in COVID-19. Method: immunoSEQ multiplex PCR; TCRdb's copy keeps in-frame clones and lacks some. The sample contains around 340,000 clones, approximately 86% of which appear only once. The sequenced sample consisted of PBMCs or T cells enriched from blood (not recorded which). These receptors all stem from a woman between 40 and 55 years old with acute COVID-19. Each CDR3 is given with its conserved first and last residue. A D gene is named only where the DNA matches it firmly. Size tells how often a clone was seen (once, few, many) or the class of an expanded clone, and some rows leave it out.

clone_size: -; d_call: -; v_call: TRBV18; j_call: TRBJ1-4; cdr3_aa: CASSPGSGEKLFF; cdr3_nt: TGTGCCAGCTCACCCGGGTCGGGTGAAAAACTGTTTTTT
clone_size: -; d_call: TRBD2; v_call: TRBV6-5; j_call: TRBJ2-3; cdr3_aa: CASSPGLAMTDTQYF; cdr3_nt: TGTGCCAGCAGCCCGGGACTAGCTATGACAGATACGCAGTATTTT
clone_size: once; d_call: TRBD1; v_call: TRBV29-1; j_call: TRBJ2-3; cdr3_aa: CSVGKGTATDTQYF; cdr3_nt: TGCAGCGTCGGGAAAGGGACAGCCACAGATACGCAGTATTTT
clone_size: -; d_call: TRBD2; v_call: TRBV7-9; j_call: TRBJ2-3; cdr3_aa: CASSFQRGSTDTQYF; cdr3_nt: TGTGCCAGCAGCTTCCAGCGGGGGAGCACAGATACGCAGTATTTT
clone_size: -; d_call: -; v_call: TRBV20-1; j_call: TRBJ1-5; cdr3_aa: CSASVGSGYIQPQHF; cdr3_nt: TGCAGTGCTAGTGTAGGGAGTGGGTATATTCAGCCCCAGCATTTT
clone_size: -; d_call: -; v_call: TRBV6-2/TRBV6-3; j_call: TRBJ1-2; cdr3_aa: CASSPGGLNYGYTF; cdr3_nt: TGTGCCAGCAGCCCGGGTGGGCTAAACTATGGCTACACCTTC
clone_size: -; d_call: -; v_call: TRBV6-5; j_call: TRBJ2-7; cdr3_aa: CASSSGQISYEQYF; cdr3_nt: TGTGCCAGCAGCAGCGGACAGATTTCCTACGAGCAGTACTTC
clone_size: -; d_call: -; v_call: TRBV5-5; j_call: TRBJ1-2; cdr3_aa: CASSLVQTGSNYGYTF; cdr3_nt: TGTGCCAGCAGCTTGGTGCAGACAGGCAGTAACTATGGCTACACCTTC
clone_size: -; d_call: TRBD1; v_call: TRBV10-3; j_call: TRBJ1-5; cdr3_aa: CAIRGQTNQPQHF; cdr3_nt: TGTGCCATCAGGGGACAGACCAATCAGCCCCAGCATTTT
clone_size: -; d_call: -; v_call: TRBV4-2; j_call: TRBJ1-2; cdr3_aa: CASSQDPTSTLDGYTF; cdr3_nt: TGTGCCAGCAGCCAAGATCCGACATCCACCTTAGATGGCTACACCTTC